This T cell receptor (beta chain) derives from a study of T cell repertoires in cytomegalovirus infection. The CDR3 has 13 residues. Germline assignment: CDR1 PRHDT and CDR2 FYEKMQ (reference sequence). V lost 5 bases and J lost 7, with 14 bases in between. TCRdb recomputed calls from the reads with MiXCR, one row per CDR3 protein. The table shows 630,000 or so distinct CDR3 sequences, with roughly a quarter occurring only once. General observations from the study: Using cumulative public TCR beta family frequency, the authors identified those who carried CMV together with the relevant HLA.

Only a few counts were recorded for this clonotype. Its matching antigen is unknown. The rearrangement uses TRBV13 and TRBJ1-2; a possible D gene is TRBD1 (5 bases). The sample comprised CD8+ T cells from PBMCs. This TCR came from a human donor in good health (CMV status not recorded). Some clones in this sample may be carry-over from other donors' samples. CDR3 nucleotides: TGTGCCAGCAGCCCTCCCGCCAGGGCTGGCTACACCTTC. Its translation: CASSPPARAGYTF.